This T cell receptor beta chain was sequenced in a study of shared clonotypes between healthy human individuals. CD45RO-negative, CCR7-selected cells formed the naive CD8 fraction, which excluded terminally differentiated effector memory CD45RA+ cells. The CDR3 length is 15 residues. CDR1 and CDR2 from the germline V gene are SGHTA and FQGNSA. V was clipped by 1 base and J by 2 bases; unmatched bases: 5. This clone was observed a single time. Measured with immunoSEQ multiplex PCR; TCRdb has only the in-frame clones, and not every one. The table has over 750,000 clones, roughly 96% seen once. Sequenced: naive CD8+ T cells sorted from blood. The sequence derives from a young man in good health. V usage is TRBV7-2 and J usage is TRBJ2-7, with 7 positions matching TRBD2. CDR3 in amino acids: CASSLGPAGTYEQYF. DNA of the CDR3: TGTGCCAGCAGCTTAGGTCCAGCGGGGACCTACGAGCAGTACTTC.